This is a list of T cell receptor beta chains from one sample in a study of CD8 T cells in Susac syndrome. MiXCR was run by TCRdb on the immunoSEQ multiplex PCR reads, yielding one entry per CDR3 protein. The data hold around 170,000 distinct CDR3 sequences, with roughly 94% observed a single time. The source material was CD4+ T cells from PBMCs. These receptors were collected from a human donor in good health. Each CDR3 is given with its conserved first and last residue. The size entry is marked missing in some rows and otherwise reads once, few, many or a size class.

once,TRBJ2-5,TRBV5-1,CASSIRPRETQYF
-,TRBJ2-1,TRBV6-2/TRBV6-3,CATSLPPAGGAEEQFF
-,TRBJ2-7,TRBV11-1,CASSLTAGGTYEQYF
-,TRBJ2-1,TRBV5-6,CASSLEWTGRGNEQFF
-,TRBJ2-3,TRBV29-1,CSVGQTGTRGDTQYF
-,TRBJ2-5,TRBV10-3,CAISDEQGETQYF
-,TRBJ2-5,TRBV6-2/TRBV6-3,CASSYPNAGLARQETQYF
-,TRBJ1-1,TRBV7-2,CASSSKYGTEAFF
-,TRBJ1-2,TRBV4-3,CASSQEFQGGYTF
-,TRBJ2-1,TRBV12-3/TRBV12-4,CASSLFPDGTYNEQFF
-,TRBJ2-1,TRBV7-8,CASSPEGGSTYNEQFF
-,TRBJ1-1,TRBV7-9,CASSPIRGAEAFF
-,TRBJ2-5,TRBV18,CASSALPWLTGKYQETQYF
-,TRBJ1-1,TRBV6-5,CASRAGHSGHAEAFF
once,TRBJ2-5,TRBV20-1,CSARDFARNPQETQYF
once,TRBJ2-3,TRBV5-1,CASSLGWTSGNTDTQYF
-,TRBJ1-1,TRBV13,CASSPPLGARVTEAFF
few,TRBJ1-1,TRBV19,CASSSGTVNTEAFF
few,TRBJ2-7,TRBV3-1,CASSPTGLDTYEQYF
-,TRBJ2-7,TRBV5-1,CASSLRQGSSEQYF
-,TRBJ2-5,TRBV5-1,CASSLMGQETQYF
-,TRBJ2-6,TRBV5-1,CASSLGHNVLTF
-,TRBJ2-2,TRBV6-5,CASSPGTWNTGELFF
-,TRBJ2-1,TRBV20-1,CSAREQGGPYNEQFF
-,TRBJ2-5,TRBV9,CASSVATGSETQYF
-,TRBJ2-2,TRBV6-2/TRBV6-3,CASITEGGDTGELFF
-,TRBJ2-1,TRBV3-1,CASSPSLANEQFF
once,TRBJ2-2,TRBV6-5,CASSRQIANTGELFF
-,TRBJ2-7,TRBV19,CASSEPGRTVYEQYF
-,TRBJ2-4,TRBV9,CASSAAGENIQYF
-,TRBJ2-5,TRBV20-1,CSAAFQPGETQYF